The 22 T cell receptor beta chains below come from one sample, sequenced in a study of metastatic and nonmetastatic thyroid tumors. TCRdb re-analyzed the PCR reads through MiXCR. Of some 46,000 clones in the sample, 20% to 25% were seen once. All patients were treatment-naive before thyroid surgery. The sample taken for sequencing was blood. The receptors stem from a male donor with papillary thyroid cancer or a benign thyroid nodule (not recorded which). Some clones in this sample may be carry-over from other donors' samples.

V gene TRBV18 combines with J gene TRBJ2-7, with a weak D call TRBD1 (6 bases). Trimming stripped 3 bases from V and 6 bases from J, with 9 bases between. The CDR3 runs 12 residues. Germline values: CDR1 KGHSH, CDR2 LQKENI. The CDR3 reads CASSPGAPEQYF. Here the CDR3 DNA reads TGTGCCAGCTCACCGGGGGCCCCCGAGCAGTACTTC.

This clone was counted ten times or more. The CDR3 loop is CASSPSTGGSSGANVLTF. CDR3 nucleotides: TGTGCCAGCAGCCCATCGACAGGGGGGAGTTCTGGGGCCAACGTCCTGACTTTC. The chain carries TRBV7-2 and TRBJ2-6; TRBD1 matches 9 bases. Germline loops: CDR1 SGHTA, CDR2 FQGNSA. After removal of 5 bases from V and 1 base from J, the junction contained 9 bases not matched to a gene. The CDR3 extends over 18 amino acids.

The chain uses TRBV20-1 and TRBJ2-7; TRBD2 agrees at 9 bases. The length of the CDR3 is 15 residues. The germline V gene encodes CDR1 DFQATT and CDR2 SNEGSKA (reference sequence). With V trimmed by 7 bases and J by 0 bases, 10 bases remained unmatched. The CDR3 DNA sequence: TGCAGTGTTAGCTTGCCTAGCGGGGTCTCCTACGAGCAGTACTTC. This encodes CSVSLPSGVSYEQYF.

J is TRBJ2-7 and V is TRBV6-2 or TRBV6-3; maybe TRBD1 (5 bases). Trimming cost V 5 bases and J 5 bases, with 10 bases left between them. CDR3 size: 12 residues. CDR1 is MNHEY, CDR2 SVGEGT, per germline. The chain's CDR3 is CASSNFRDEQYF. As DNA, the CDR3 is TGTGCCAGCAGTAACTTCAGGGACGAGCAGTACTTC.

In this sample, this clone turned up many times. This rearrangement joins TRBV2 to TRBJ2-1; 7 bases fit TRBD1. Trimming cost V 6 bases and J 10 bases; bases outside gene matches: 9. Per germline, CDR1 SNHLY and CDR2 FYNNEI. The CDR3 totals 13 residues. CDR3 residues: CASSADRVGEQFF. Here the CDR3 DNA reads TGTGCCAGCAGCGCAGACAGGGTGGGCGAGCAGTTCTTC.

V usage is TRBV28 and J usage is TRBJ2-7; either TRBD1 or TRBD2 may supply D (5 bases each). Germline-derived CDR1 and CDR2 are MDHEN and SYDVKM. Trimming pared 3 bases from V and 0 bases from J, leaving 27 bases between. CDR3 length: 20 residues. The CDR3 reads CASSFIINGMGRRSSYEQYF. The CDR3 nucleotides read TGTGCCAGCAGTTTTATAATTAACGGGATGGGGCGGAGGAGCTCCTACGAGCAGTACTTC.

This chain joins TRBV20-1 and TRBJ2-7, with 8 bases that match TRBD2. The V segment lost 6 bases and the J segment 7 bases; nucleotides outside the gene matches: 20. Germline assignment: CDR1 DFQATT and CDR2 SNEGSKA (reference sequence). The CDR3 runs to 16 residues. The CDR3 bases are TGCAGTGCCCCCCGGGGGGTAGAAGCGGGAGTGGGTGAGCAGTACTTC. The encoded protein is CSAPRGVEAGVGEQYF.

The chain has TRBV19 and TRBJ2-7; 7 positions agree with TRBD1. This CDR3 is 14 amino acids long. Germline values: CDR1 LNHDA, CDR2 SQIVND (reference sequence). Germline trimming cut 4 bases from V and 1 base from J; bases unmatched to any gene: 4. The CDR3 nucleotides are TGTGCCAGTAGTAGGGGACAGAGATCCTACGAGCAGTACTTC. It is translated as CASSRGQRSYEQYF.

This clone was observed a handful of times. The CDR3 here is CATSASAGGYNEQFF. CDR3 bases: TGTGCCACCAGTGCATCAGCGGGGGGATACAATGAGCAGTTCTTC. This chain uses TRBV24-1 with TRBJ2-1; TRBD2 aligns across 9 bases. After removal of 5 bases from V and 4 bases from J, the junction contained 5 bases not matched to a gene. Germline CDR1 is KGHDR and CDR2 is SFDVKD. The CDR3 runs 15 residues.

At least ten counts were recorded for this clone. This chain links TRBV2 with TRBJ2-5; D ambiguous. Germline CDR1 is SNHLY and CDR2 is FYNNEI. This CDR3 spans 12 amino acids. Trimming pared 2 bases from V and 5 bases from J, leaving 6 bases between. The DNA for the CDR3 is TGTGCCAGCAGTGAACTGGCTGAGACCCAGTACTTC. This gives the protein CASSELAETQYF.

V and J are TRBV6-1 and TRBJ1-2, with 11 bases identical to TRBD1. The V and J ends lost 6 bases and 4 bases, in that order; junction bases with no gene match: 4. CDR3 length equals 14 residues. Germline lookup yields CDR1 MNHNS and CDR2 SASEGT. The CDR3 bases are TGTGCCAGCAGCGGGACAGGGGGGTTCTATGGCTACACCTTC. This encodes CASSGTGGFYGYTF.

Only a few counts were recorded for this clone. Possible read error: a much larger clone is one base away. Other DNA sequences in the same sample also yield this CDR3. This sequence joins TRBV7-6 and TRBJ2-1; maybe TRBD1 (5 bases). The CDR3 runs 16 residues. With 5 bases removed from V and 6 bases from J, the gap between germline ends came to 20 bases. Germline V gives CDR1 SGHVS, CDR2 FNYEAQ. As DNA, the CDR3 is TGTGCCAGCAGCCCGTATCCAGGAACAGGTGTCAATGAGCAGTTCTTC. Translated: CASSPYPGTGVNEQFF.

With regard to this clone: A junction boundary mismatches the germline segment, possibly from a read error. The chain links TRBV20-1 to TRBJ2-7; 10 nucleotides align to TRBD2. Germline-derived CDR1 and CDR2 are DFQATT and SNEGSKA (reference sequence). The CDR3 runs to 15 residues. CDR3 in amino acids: CSASDTSGAIYDQYF. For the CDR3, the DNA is TGCAGTGCTAGTGATACTAGCGGGGCAATCTACGATCAGTACTTC.

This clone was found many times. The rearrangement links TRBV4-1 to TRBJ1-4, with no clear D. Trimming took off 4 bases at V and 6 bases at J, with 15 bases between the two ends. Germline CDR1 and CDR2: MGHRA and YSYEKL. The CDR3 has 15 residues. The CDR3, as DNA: TGCGCCAGCAGCCCCTCCCGCCTGAGGGATGAAAAACTGTTTTTT. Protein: CASSPSRLRDEKLFF.

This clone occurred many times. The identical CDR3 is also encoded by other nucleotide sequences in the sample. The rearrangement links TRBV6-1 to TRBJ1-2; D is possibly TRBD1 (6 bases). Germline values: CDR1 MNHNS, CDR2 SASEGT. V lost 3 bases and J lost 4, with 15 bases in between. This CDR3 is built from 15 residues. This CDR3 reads CASSEGATRVYGYTF. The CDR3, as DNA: TGTGCCAGCAGTGAGGGGGCTACGCGGGTCTATGGCTACACCTTC.

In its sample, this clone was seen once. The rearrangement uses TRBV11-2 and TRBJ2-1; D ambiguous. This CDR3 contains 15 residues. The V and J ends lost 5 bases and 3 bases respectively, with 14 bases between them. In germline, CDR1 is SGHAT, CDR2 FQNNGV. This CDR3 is CASSLATGSYNEQFF. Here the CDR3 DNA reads TGTGCCAGCAGCCTTGCTACGGGTAGCTACAATGAGCAGTTCTTC.

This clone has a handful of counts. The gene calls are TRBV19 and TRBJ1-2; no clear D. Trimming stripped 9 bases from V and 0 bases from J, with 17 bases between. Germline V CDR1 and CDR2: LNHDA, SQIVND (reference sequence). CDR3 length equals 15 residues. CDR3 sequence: CASRTGDGSNYGYTF. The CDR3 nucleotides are TGTGCCAGCCGGACCGGTGACGGATCTAACTATGGCTACACCTTC.

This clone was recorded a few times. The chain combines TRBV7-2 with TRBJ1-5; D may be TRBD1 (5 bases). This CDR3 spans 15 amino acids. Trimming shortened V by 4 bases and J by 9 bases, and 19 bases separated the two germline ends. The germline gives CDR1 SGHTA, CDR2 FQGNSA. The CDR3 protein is CASSSEGYGARPQHF. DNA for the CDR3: TGTGCCAGCAGCTCCGAAGGGTACGGGGCTAGGCCCCAGCATTTT.

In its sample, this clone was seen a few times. CDR3 protein: CASTQAGVTDTQYF. Written as DNA, the CDR3 is TGTGCCAGCACCCAAGCGGGGGTCACAGATACGCAGTATTTT. The chain joins TRBV6-2 or TRBV6-3 to TRBJ2-3, with TRBD2 identical over 8 bases. CDR3 length equals 14 residues. V lost 7 bases and J lost 2; bases outside the gene matches: 5. CDR1 is MNHEY, CDR2 SVGEGT, per germline.

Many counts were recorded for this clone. In DNA form, the CDR3 reads TGTGCCAGCAGTAAAACAGCCGGGAGAGGAAATGAGCAGTTCTTC. Translation: CASSKTAGRGNEQFF. This rearrangement joins TRBV6-1 to TRBJ2-1, with a tentative D call TRBD2 (6 bases). The CDR3 length is 15 residues. Germline V lookup: CDR1 MNHNS, CDR2 SASEGT. V was trimmed by 5 bases and J by 7 bases, leaving 18 bases between them.

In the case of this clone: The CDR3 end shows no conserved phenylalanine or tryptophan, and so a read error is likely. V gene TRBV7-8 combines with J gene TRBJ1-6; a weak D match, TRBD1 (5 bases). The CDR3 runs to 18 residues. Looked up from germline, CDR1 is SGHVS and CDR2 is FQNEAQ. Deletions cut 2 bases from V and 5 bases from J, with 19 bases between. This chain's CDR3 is CASSLWGVRGQNNSPLHL. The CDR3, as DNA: TGTGCCAGCAGCTTATGGGGGGTTCGAGGGCAGAATAATTCACCCCTCCACCTT.

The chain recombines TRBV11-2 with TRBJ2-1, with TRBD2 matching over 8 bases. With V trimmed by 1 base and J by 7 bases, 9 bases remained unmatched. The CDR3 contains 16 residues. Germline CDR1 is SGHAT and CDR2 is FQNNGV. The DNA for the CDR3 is TGTGCCAGCAGCTTAGTTGGGGGACTAGGTGGAAATGAGCAGTTCTTC. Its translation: CASSLVGGLGGNEQFF.